This T cell receptor (delta chain) derives from a study of delta chains in infants with herpesvirus infections. PBMC RNA was reverse transcribed using gamma-chain- and delta-chain-specific primers. TCRdb re-processed the RT-PCR reads using CATT. Of under 2,000 delta-chain clones in the sample, approximately 6.7% are singletons; the top ten hold around 3.4%. With V trimmed by 2 bases and J by 4 bases, 12 bases remained unmatched. The CDR3 loop spans 17 amino acids. CDR1 is TSWWSYY and CDR2 is QGS in the germline V gene. The chain links TRDV1 to TRDJ1; 8 bases agree with TRDD3. Source: peripheral blood, taken at time point 1 of longitudinal follow-up. The sequence derives from a human donor who was a Ugandan infant, either HIV-exposed or HIV-unexposed (not recorded which). Written as DNA, the CDR3 is TGTGCTCTTGGGGAAATCCTAGCCTTGGGGGATTGCGATAAACTCATCTTT. Its protein is CALGEILALGDCDKLIF.